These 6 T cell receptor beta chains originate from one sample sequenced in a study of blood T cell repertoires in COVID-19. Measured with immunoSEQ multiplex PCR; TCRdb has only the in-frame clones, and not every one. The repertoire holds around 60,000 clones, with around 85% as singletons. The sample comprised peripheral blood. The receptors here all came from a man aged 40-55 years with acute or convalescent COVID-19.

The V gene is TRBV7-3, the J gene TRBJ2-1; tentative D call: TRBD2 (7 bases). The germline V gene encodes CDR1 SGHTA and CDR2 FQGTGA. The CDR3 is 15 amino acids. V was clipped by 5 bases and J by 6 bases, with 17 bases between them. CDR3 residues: CASSPLGGAGNEQFF. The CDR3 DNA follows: TGTGCCAGCAGCCCATTGGGGGGGGCCGGCAATGAGCAGTTCTTC.

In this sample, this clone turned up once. The chain's CDR3 is CASSQASWGVEAFF. The CDR3 DNA reads TGTGCCAGCAGCCAAGCCTCATGGGGCGTTGAAGCTTTCTTT. The chain joins TRBV4-2 to TRBJ1-1; D possibly corresponds to TRBD1 (5 bases). The germline V and J ends were trimmed by 1 base and 7 bases, with 13 bases remaining between them. The CDR3 extends over 14 amino acids. From germline, CDR1 is LGHNA and CDR2 YNFKEQ.

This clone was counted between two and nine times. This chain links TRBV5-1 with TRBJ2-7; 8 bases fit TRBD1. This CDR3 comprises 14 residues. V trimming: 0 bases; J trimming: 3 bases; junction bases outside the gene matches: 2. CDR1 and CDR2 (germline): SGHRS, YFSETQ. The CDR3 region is CASSLGDRHYEQYF. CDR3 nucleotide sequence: TGCGCCAGCAGCTTGGGGGACAGGCACTACGAGCAGTACTTC.

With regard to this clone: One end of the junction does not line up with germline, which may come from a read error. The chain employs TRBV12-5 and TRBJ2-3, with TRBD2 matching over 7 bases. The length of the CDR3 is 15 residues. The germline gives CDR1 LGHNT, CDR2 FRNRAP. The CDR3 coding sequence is TGTGCTAGTGGTTTCCACTTAGCGGGCACCGATACGCAGTATTTT. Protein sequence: CASGFHLAGTDTQYF. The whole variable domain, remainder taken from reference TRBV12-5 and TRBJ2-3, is DARVTQTPRHKVTEMGQEVTMRCQPILGHNTVFWYRQTMMQGLELLAYFRNRAPLDDSGMPKDRFSAEMPDATLATLKIQPSEPRDSAVYFCASGFHLAGTDTQYFGPGTRLTVL.

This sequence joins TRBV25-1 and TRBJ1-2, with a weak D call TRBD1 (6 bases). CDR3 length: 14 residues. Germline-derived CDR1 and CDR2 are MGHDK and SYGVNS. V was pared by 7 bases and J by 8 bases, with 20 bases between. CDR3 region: CASKGSGRGLGYTF. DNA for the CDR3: TGTGCCAGCAAAGGTTCGGGCAGGGGCCTAGGCTACACCTTC.

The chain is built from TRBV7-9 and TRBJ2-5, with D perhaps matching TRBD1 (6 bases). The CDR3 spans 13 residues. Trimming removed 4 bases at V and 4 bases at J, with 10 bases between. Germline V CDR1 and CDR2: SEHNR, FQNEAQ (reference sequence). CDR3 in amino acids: CASSSTGSETQYF. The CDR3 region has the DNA TGTGCCAGCAGCTCAACAGGGTCAGAGACCCAGTACTTC. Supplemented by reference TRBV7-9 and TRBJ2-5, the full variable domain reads DTGVSQNPRHKITKRGQNVTFRCDPISEHNRLYWYRQTLGQGPEFLTYFQNEAQLEKSRLLSDRFSAERPKGSFSTLEIQRTEQGDSAMYLCASSSTGSETQYFGPGTRLLVL.